These 19 T cell receptor beta chains were sequenced from one sample in a study of blood T cell repertoires in COVID-19. The protocol was immunoSEQ multiplex PCR, while the TCRdb copy is restricted to in-frame clones and leaves out a portion. The table shows roughly 100,000 clones, with around four fifths occurring only once. Sample: peripheral blood. The receptors here all came from a woman older than 75 with acute or convalescent COVID-19.

The chain combines TRBV29-1 with TRBJ1-1; 9 nucleotides match TRBD1. Germline V gives CDR1 SQVTM, CDR2 ANQGSEA. The CDR3 covers 13 residues. V was pared by 4 bases and J by 3 bases, with 3 bases of the junction left unmatched. CDR3 DNA: TGCAGCGTTGTCGGACAGGGGTACACTGAAGCTTTCTTT. Its translation: CSVVGQGYTEAFF.

This clone turned up a few times. The rearrangement links TRBV28 to TRBJ1-5, with a possible D match to TRBD1 (6 bases). Germline CDR1 and CDR2: MDHEN and SYDVKM. The CDR3 runs 13 residues. Trimming stripped 7 bases from V and 3 bases from J, with 10 bases between. The CDR3 loop reads CASKQGINQPQHF. CDR3 bases: TGTGCCAGCAAACAGGGAATCAATCAGCCCCAGCATTTT.

The V and J genes are TRBV7-2 and TRBJ2-7; 12 bases map to TRBD2. V was clipped by 5 bases and J by 7 bases; unmatched bases: 12. CDR3 length equals 16 residues. Germline CDR1 is SGHTA and CDR2 is FQGNSA. The CDR3 DNA reads TGTGCCAGCAGCCCCCTGACTAGCGGGGGCCCCCTGGAGCAGTACTTC. Encoded protein: CASSPLTSGGPLEQYF.

This chain links TRBV5-4 with TRBJ2-1, with 12 bases aligning to TRBD2. This CDR3 is built from 15 residues. Per germline, CDR1 SGHNT and CDR2 YYREEE (reference sequence). J was trimmed by 6 bases and V by 4 bases; bases with no gene match: 5. The CDR3 DNA follows: TGTGCCAGCAGCGATCGACTAGCGGGAGTCAATGAGCAGTTCTTC. It yields the protein CASSDRLAGVNEQFF.

V and J are TRBV2 and TRBJ2-5; TRBD1 matches 8 bases. This CDR3 is 13 amino acids long. Germline CDR1 SNHLY, CDR2 FYNNEI. With 7 bases clipped from V and 9 bases from J, the junction kept 10 bases outside the gene matches. CDR3 nucleotide sequence: TGTGCCAGCACGACAGGGGCGGGGATGGCCCAGTACTTC. Translation gives CASTTGAGMAQYF.

The chain combines TRBV25-1 with TRBJ1-1; the D gene is possibly TRBD1 (5 bases). Per germline, CDR1 MGHDK and CDR2 SYGVNS. The CDR3 loop spans 12 amino acids. V lost 5 bases and J lost 2, with 6 bases in between. CDR3 residues: CASSTGNTEAFF. DNA of the CDR3: TGTGCCAGCAGTACAGGTAACACTGAAGCTTTCTTT. Full variable domain (outside the CDR3, taken from reference TRBV25-1 and TRBJ1-1): EADIYQTPRYLVIGTGKKITLECSQTMGHDKMYWYQQDPGMELHLIHYSYGVNSTEKGDLSSESTVSRIRTEHFPLTLESARPSHTSQYLCASSTGNTEAFFGQGTRLTVV.

The genes are TRBV5-1 and TRBJ2-5; D possibly corresponds to TRBD2 (6 bases). Per the germline V gene, CDR1 is SGHRS and CDR2 is YFSETQ. The CDR3 loop spans 13 amino acids. The ends were cut back, 2 bases at V and 5 bases at J, with 10 bases in the middle. The CDR3 DNA reads as TGCGCCAGCAGCTTTGGAGGGATGGAGACCCAGTACTTC. Protein product: CASSFGGMETQYF.

Only a few counts were recorded for this clone. The chain joins TRBV18 to TRBJ1-5; the match to TRBD1 covers 8 bases. CDR1 and CDR2 from the germline V gene are KGHSH and LQKENI. This CDR3 comprises 14 residues. With V trimmed by 6 bases and J by 4 bases, 5 bases remained unmatched. Written as DNA, the CDR3 is TGTGCCAGCTCCGCCCAGGGGGCTAATCAGCCCCAGCATTTT. Protein: CASSAQGANQPQHF.

The chain has TRBV7-2 and TRBJ1-3; 7 nucleotides agree with TRBD1. This CDR3 has 18 amino acids. The germline CDR1 and CDR2 sequences are SGHTA and FQGNSA. The V and J ends lost 1 base and 0 bases, in that order; junction bases with no gene match: 9. DNA of the CDR3: TGTGCCAGCAGCTTAGAGAGGGGACAGAAGGGCTCTGGAAACACCATATATTTT. Its translation is CASSLERGQKGSGNTIYF.

This chain links TRBV21-1 with TRBJ1-1; no DNA check was done on the table's D call, TRBD1. TRBV21-1 is recorded as a pseudogene. The CDR3 contains 14 residues. The CDR3 nucleotides are TGTGCCAGCAGCAACCGGGACAGGGTCCCTGAAGCTTTCTTT. Its translation: CASSNRDRVPEAFF.

This clone appeared once. The chain has TRBV7-2 and TRBJ2-7; 11 bases line up with TRBD2. The CDR3 is 16 amino acids. Germline values: CDR1 SGHTA, CDR2 FQGNSA. The ends lost 1 base at V and 4 bases at J; junction bases unmatched: 6. The CDR3 sequence is CASSLVGTSGVYEQYF. Written as DNA, the CDR3 is TGTGCCAGCAGCTTAGTCGGGACTAGCGGAGTTTACGAGCAGTACTTC.

This clone was counted at least ten times. This chain joins TRBV7-3 and TRBJ1-5, with 9 bases fitting TRBD1. The V and J ends lost 5 bases and 4 bases, in that order; junction bases with no gene match: 3. Per the germline V gene, CDR1 is SGHTA and CDR2 is FQGTGA. This CDR3 comprises 14 residues. In DNA form, the CDR3 reads TGTGCCAGCAGCCTGACAGGGGGAAATCAGCCCCAGCATTTT. Translating it yields CASSLTGGNQPQHF.

The chain uses TRBV28 and TRBJ1-5, with 8 bases lining up with TRBD1. Trimming at V came to 5 bases and at J to 3 bases, leaving 6 bases not matched to a gene. The germline V gene encodes CDR1 MDHEN and CDR2 SYDVKM. The CDR3 is made up of 15 amino acids. The CDR3, as DNA: TGTGCCAGCAGTGACCCACAGGGGGTCAATCAGCCCCAGCATTTT. Translated, it gives CASSDPQGVNQPQHF.

The chain recombines TRBV3-1 (or the pseudogene TRBV3-2) with TRBJ2-1; TRBD2 aligns across 8 bases. After removal of 4 bases from V and 1 base from J, the junction contained 3 bases not matched to a gene. This CDR3 comprises 15 residues. Germline CDR1 is LGHDT and CDR2 is YNNKEL (reference sequence). CDR3 in DNA: TGTGCCAGCAGCCCGACTAGCGTGTCCTACAATGAGCAGTTCTTC. Its translation: CASSPTSVSYNEQFF.

The chain carries TRBV11-1 and TRBJ1-1, with D unresolved. The CDR3 contains 15 residues. Germline V gives CDR1 SGHAT, CDR2 FQDESV (reference sequence). Trimming cost V 6 bases and J 0 bases, with 14 bases left between them. The CDR3 bases are TGTGCCAGCAGTACTACCAAAGCAGTGAACACTGAAGCTTTCTTT. Translated: CASSTTKAVNTEAFF.

This clone was seen a single time. This chain uses TRBV12-3 or TRBV12-4 with TRBJ1-2; 9 nucleotides match TRBD1. CDR3 length: 13 residues. J was trimmed by 8 bases and V by 6 bases; bases with no gene match: 7. CDR3 in DNA: TGTGCCAGCAGCTCCGGGACAGGGCGCGGCTACACCTTC. This codes for CASSSGTGRGYTF.

This clone was picked up a small number of times. The chain is built from TRBV27 and TRBJ1-2; no reliable D call. V lost 5 bases and J lost 4, with 17 bases in between. Germline lookup yields CDR1 MNHEY and CDR2 SMNVEV (reference sequence). This CDR3 is 15 amino acids long. DNA for the CDR3: TGTGCCAGCAGTACCGCCGGGGAGGGCGGCTATGGCTACACCTTC. Protein sequence: CASSTAGEGGYGYTF.

The chain has TRBV5-1 and TRBJ2-5, with TRBD2 matching over 7 bases. The length of the CDR3 is 14 residues. CDR1 is SGHRS, CDR2 YFSETQ, per germline. The ends lost 4 bases at V and 8 bases at J; junction bases unmatched: 11. The CDR3 here is CASSGGLNVVTQYF. The CDR3, as DNA: TGCGCCAGCAGCGGGGGACTAAACGTGGTAACCCAGTACTTC.

The chain links TRBV7-9 to TRBJ1-2; tentative D call: TRBD1 (6 bases). With 2 bases removed from V and 5 bases from J, the gap between germline ends came to 15 bases. CDR1 is SEHNR, CDR2 FQNEAQ, per germline (reference sequence). This CDR3 spans 15 amino acids. CDR3 DNA: TGTGCCAGCAGCTTACCAGGGGAAATTGAATATGGCTACACCTTC. This codes for CASSLPGEIEYGYTF.